This T cell receptor (beta chain) is drawn from a study of blood T cell repertoires in COVID-19. Turning to the study itself: Samples representing acute and convalescent COVID-19 were sourced from the United States, Italy and Spain. The cDNA or gDNA used as material had been derived from T cells, B-cell-depleted T cells, or PBMCs.

In the authors' workflow: Estimates of nucleated cell counts were drawn from the amplification of reference gene primers. Data came from immunoSEQ multiplex PCR; TCRdb stores just in-frame clones and leaves some out. V and J calls and clone size are as listed in that table; D and trimming were resolved from the DNA. The sample includes about 160,000 clones, approximately 92% of them seen just once. The CDR3 sequence is 13 residues long. Germline V lookup: CDR1 SGHDT, CDR2 YYEEEE. The V gene lost 2 bases and the J gene lost 3 bases, with 9 bases spanning the gap. J is TRBJ2-7 and V is TRBV5-6; D call uncertain. The receptor's source is a woman in her 50s with acute or convalescent COVID-19. Sequenced input: peripheral blood. CDR3 sequence: CASSFFNSYEQYF. CDR3 DNA: TGTGCCAGCAGCTTTTTCAACAGCTACGAGCAGTACTTC. The entire variable domain, with the rest obtained from reference TRBV5-6 and TRBJ2-7, is as follows: DAGVTQSPTHLIKTRGQQVTLRCSPKSGHDTVSWYQQALGQGPQFIFQYYEEEERQRGNFPDRFSGHQFPNYSSELNVNALLLGDSALYLCASSFFNSYEQYFGPGTRLTVT.